Presented here are 29 T cell receptor beta chains from one specimen sequenced in a study of T cell repertoires in cytomegalovirus infection. TCRdb re-analysed the reads in MiXCR, keeping a single row per CDR3 protein. In the table there are 7,600 or so distinct CDR3 sequences, around 47% of which are singletons. For these receptors, no antigen is known. Sequencing was performed on PBMCs, sequenced either directly or after in vitro stimulation (not recorded which). The source is a human donor in good health (CMV status not recorded). Some clones in this sample may be carry-over from other donors' samples.

The V gene is TRBV29-1, the J gene TRBJ2-2; TRBD1 might be the D (6 bases). Trimming cost V 4 bases and J 7 bases, with 10 bases left between them. From germline, CDR1 is SQVTM and CDR2 ANQGSEA. The CDR3 has 12 amino acids. DNA of the CDR3: TGCAGCGTTGCCAGGGGTGACGGGGAGCTGTTTTTT. Protein sequence: CSVARGDGELFF.

This clonotype has just a few counts. This chain joins TRBV13 and TRBJ2-5, with TRBD1 as a possible D gene (5 bases). The germline CDR1 and CDR2 sequences are PRHDT and FYEKMQ (reference sequence). The CDR3 runs 14 residues. V was shortened by 7 bases and J by 0 bases, with 12 bases between the two germline ends. The CDR3 loop is CASKGPSYQETQYF. CDR3 coding DNA: TGTGCCAGCAAGGGGCCCTCGTACCAAGAGACCCAGTACTTC.

The CDR3 DNA reads as TGTGCCAGCAGCTCCCTAACCGTCCTTGGGGGTGAAAGGTCCTACAATGAGCAGTTCTTC. Translating gives CASSSLTVLGGERSYNEQFF. This sequence joins TRBV12-3 or TRBV12-4 and TRBJ2-1; either TRBD1 or TRBD2 may supply D (5 bases each). The CDR3 is 20 residues long. V lost 6 bases, J lost 1 base, and 28 bases lay in between.

This clonotype was seen more than once but under ten times. V and J are TRBV7-6 and TRBJ2-4; possibly TRBD1 or TRBD2 for D (5 bases each). V shed 5 bases and J shed 6 bases, with 17 bases lying between them. CDR1 is SGHVS and CDR2 is FNYEAQ in the germline V gene. The CDR3 sequence is 15 residues long. The CDR3 DNA is TGTGCCAGCAGCCCGACCGGGACCTGGAGAAACATTCAGTACTTC. Its translation is CASSPTGTWRNIQYF.

In this sample, this clonotype turned up many times. J is TRBJ2-1 and V is TRBV6-1; tentative D call: TRBD2 (6 bases). This CDR3 has 16 amino acids. CDR1 and CDR2 (germline): MNHNS, SASEGT. V lost 6 bases and J lost 1, with 16 bases in between. The chain's CDR3 is CASRGSGTRSYNEQFF. The CDR3 DNA is TGTGCCAGCAGAGGGTCTGGGACTCGATCCTACAATGAGCAGTTCTTC.

The count of this clonotype is one. The CDR3 sequence is CASSLLSSGAFSYEQYF. The CDR3 DNA reads TGTGCCAGCAGTTTATTGTCCTCAGGGGCATTCTCCTACGAGCAGTACTTC. This sequence joins TRBV27 and TRBJ2-7; possible D gene TRBD1, 6 bases. The CDR3 covers 17 residues. CDR1 and CDR2 (germline): MNHEY, SMNVEV (reference sequence). The V end was cut by 1 base, the J end by 0 bases, with 16 bases between.

The rearrangement links TRBV20-1 to TRBJ1-1; D may be TRBD1 (5 bases). The germline V gene encodes CDR1 DFQATT and CDR2 SNEGSKA (reference sequence). The CDR3 runs to 14 residues. Trimming shortened V by 0 bases and J by 1 base, and 9 bases separated the two germline ends. CDR3: CSARDGAENTEAFF. The CDR3 DNA reads as TGCAGTGCTAGAGATGGGGCCGAGAACACTGAAGCTTTCTTT.

This clonotype was seen once. Germline is not matched at one junction end, which may reflect a read error. The chain carries TRBV20-1 and TRBJ1-6; 7 bases align to TRBD1. Germline V gene data show CDR1 as DFQATT and CDR2 as SNEGSKA (reference sequence). CDR3 size: 14 residues. The CDR3 DNA sequence: TGCAGTTCTAGGCTCTCCAGGGGGGATTCACCCCTCCACTTT. It encodes CSSRLSRGDSPLHF.

The chain joins TRBV7-2 to TRBJ2-3; D gene uncertain. This CDR3 contains 13 residues. CDR1 and CDR2 from the germline V gene are SGHTA and FQGNSA. The V end lost 1 base, the J end lost 3 bases, and 5 bases lay between the germline ends. The CDR3 here is CASSLGETDTQYF. The CDR3 nucleotides are TGTGCCAGCAGCTTAGGCGAGACAGATACGCAGTATTTT. The full variable domain, with the rest looked up from reference TRBV7-2 and TRBJ2-3, is GAGVSQSPSNKVTEKGKDVELRCDPISGHTALYWYRQSLGQGLEFLIYFQGNSAPDKSGLPSDRFSAERTGGSVSTLTIQRTQQEDSAVYLCASSLGETDTQYFGPGTRLTVL.

This rearrangement joins TRBV20-1 to TRBJ2-7, with D maybe TRBD2 (6 bases). CDR1 and CDR2 (germline): DFQATT, SNEGSKA (reference sequence). The CDR3 runs 15 residues. Trimming removed 1 base from V and 1 base from J, with 14 bases in between. The CDR3 is CSARVWEVLSYEQYF. CDR3 DNA: TGCAGTGCTAGAGTGTGGGAGGTTCTTTCCTACGAGCAGTACTTC.

The table lists this clonotype with a count of one. The chain links TRBV7-9 to TRBJ1-5; the D gene is possibly TRBD1 (6 bases). CDR3 length: 14 residues. V was trimmed by 1 base and J by 9 bases, leaving 13 bases between them. Per the germline V gene, CDR1 is SEHNR and CDR2 is FQNEAQ (reference sequence). CDR3 coding DNA: TGTGCCAGCAGCTTAGAGGGGGGTTATTGGCCCCAGCATTTT. This gives the protein CASSLEGGYWPQHF. Supplemented by reference TRBV7-9 and TRBJ1-5, the full variable domain reads DTGVSQNPRHKITKRGQNVTFRCDPISEHNRLYWYRQTLGQGPEFLTYFQNEAQLEKSRLLSDRFSAERPKGSFSTLEIQRTEQGDSAMYLCASSLEGGYWPQHFGDGTRLSIL.

This rearrangement joins TRBV7-2 to TRBJ2-5; D unresolved. V was pared by 2 bases and J by 8 bases, with 12 bases between. The germline gives CDR1 SGHTA, CDR2 FQGNSA. CDR3 length: 13 residues. In DNA, the CDR3 is TGTGCCAGCAGCTTACGCCCCCCCACAACCCAGTACTTC. This gives the protein CASSLRPPTTQYF.

This chain uses TRBV28 with TRBJ2-4, with no clear D. Trimming took off 7 bases at V and 0 bases at J, with 19 bases between the two ends. The CDR3 extends over 17 amino acids. The germline CDR1 and CDR2 sequences are MDHEN and SYDVKM. The chain's CDR3 is CASMGQNLLTAKNIQYF. The CDR3 bases are TGTGCCAGCATGGGTCAAAACCTTCTTACAGCCAAAAACATTCAGTACTTC.

The rearrangement uses TRBV6-5 and TRBJ1-1, with D unclear. The CDR3 is 13 residues long. Germline loops: CDR1 MNHEY, CDR2 SVGAGI. Between the trimmed V and J ends, which lost 7 bases and 2 bases, there was a span of 11 bases. The CDR3 protein is CASTALINTEAFF. The CDR3, as DNA: TGTGCCAGCACCGCCCTTATCAACACTGAAGCTTTCTTT.

This clonotype was detected once. The chain has TRBV6-6 and TRBJ1-1; the D is unclear. V was trimmed by 8 bases and J by 2 bases, leaving 18 bases between them. Germline lookup yields CDR1 MNHNY and CDR2 SVGAGI (reference sequence). The length of the CDR3 is 15 residues. Here the CDR3 reads CASPEVAGRNTEAFF. CDR3 coding DNA: TGTGCCAGCCCTGAGGTAGCTGGGAGAAACACTGAAGCTTTCTTT.

The chain links TRBV7-8 to TRBJ1-5; no definite D call. The germline V and J ends were trimmed by 1 base and 3 bases, with 7 bases remaining between them. CDR3 length equals 14 residues. The germline CDR1 and CDR2 sequences are SGHVS and FQNEAQ. CDR3 protein: CASSLGGYNQPQHF. CDR3 sequence (DNA): TGTGCCAGCAGCTTAGGGGGTTACAATCAGCCCCAGCATTTT.

This clonotype was counted ten times or more. The chain joins TRBV7-9 to TRBJ2-7, with D perhaps assigned TRBD1 or TRBD2 (6 bases each). Germline CDR1 reads SEHNR; CDR2 reads FQNEAQ (reference sequence). The CDR3 consists of 15 residues. The V and J ends lost 5 bases and 7 bases respectively, with 21 bases between them. CDR3 coding DNA: TGTGCCAGCAGCCCCGAGTGGGGGGCTTTGGGAGAGCAGTACTTC. Translation: CASSPEWGALGEQYF. Full variable domain (remainder filled in from reference TRBV7-9 and TRBJ2-7): DTGVSQNPRHKITKRGQNVTFRCDPISEHNRLYWYRQTLGQGPEFLTYFQNEAQLEKSRLLSDRFSAERPKGSFSTLEIQRTEQGDSAMYLCASSPEWGALGEQYFGPGTRLTVT.

Comments on this clonotype: The CDR3 carries no conserved terminal phenylalanine or tryptophan, so it likely arises from a read error. The DNA is omitted, as the CDR3 cannot be located on it reliably, and the CDR3 follows TCRdb's listing. V is TRBV12-3 or TRBV12-4 and J is TRBJ1-1; the D call in the table, TRBD1, was not verified against the DNA. The length of the CDR3 is 16 amino acids, counting both ends. CDR3 residues: CASNLRVSKHGTEAFC.

The genes are TRBV7-2 and TRBJ1-2; no reliable D call. With 0 bases removed from V and 4 bases from J, the gap between germline ends came to 12 bases. The CDR3 is made up of 15 amino acids. CDR1 and CDR2 (germline): SGHTA, FQGNSA. The chain's CDR3 is CASSLATQPTYGYTF. The CDR3 nucleotides read TGTGCCAGCAGCTTAGCCACCCAGCCAACCTATGGCTACACCTTC.

Here the CDR3 reads CASSRQGNTGELFF. DNA of the CDR3: TGTGCCAGCAGCCGACAGGGGAACACCGGGGAGCTGTTTTTT. The V and J genes are TRBV3-1 and TRBJ2-2; 7 positions agree with TRBD1. CDR3 length: 14 amino acids. J gave up 1 base and V 4 bases, and 0 bases lay outside the gene matches. Germline V gene sequence: CDR1 LGHDT, CDR2 YNNKEL (reference sequence).

On this clonotype: At one end the junction does not follow the germline gene, possibly because of a read error. V usage is TRBV10-3 and J usage is TRBJ1-5, with D perhaps TRBD1 (5 bases). Per the germline V gene, CDR1 is ENHRY and CDR2 is SYGVKD. This CDR3 comprises 20 residues. The CDR3 here is CSISESEQVSDETRNQPQNF. The DNA of the CDR3 is TGTTCCATCAGTGAGTCGGAACAGGTTAGTGACGAGACTCGCAATCAGCCCCAGAATTTT.

The V and J genes are TRBV7-2 and TRBJ1-6; no definite D call. V was trimmed by 6 bases and J by 0 bases, leaving 6 bases between them. CDR1 is SGHTA and CDR2 is FQGNSA in the germline V gene. This CDR3 comprises 14 residues. The CDR3 reads CASRRLSYNSPLHF. The DNA for the CDR3 is TGTGCCAGCAGGCGTCTCTCCTATAATTCACCCCTCCACTTT. Full variable domain (outside the CDR3, taken from reference TRBV7-2 and TRBJ1-6): GAGVSQSPSNKVTEKGKDVELRCDPISGHTALYWYRQSLGQGLEFLIYFQGNSAPDKSGLPSDRFSAERTGGSVSTLTIQRTQQEDSAVYLCASRRLSYNSPLHFGNGTRLTVT.

This clonotype was seen more than once but under ten times. Mismatch with germline at one junction end may stem from a read error. The chain uses TRBV12-3 or TRBV12-4 and TRBJ1-1; D is perhaps TRBD1 (6 bases). The CDR3 totals 16 residues. CDR3 amino acids: CASSLRVSKQGTESFW. The CDR3, as DNA: TGTGCCAGCAGCCTCAGGGTTTCCAAACAGGGCACTGAATCTTTCTGG.

For this clonotype: The CDR3 carries no conserved terminal phenylalanine or tryptophan, so it likely arises from a read error. V and J are TRBV6-5 and TRBJ1-5; 8 bases match TRBD1. V lost 10 bases, J lost 3 bases, and 11 bases stayed unmatched. CDR1 and CDR2 (germline): MNHEY, SVGAGI. The CDR3 has 15 residues. CDR3 residues: CATDPRQGTNQPQHL. DNA for the CDR3: TGTGCCACAGACCCCCGACAGGGGACCAATCAGCCCCAGCATTTA.

The gene calls are TRBV7-2 and TRBJ2-3; D could derive from TRBD1 or TRBD2 (5 bases each). With 10 bases removed from V and 4 bases from J, the gap between germline ends came to 12 bases. Germline lookup yields CDR1 SGHTA and CDR2 FQGNSA. The CDR3 consists of 12 residues. The CDR3 protein is CATGLPPDTQYF. Here the CDR3 DNA reads TGTGCCACGGGGCTACCCCCAGATACGCAGTATTTT.

This chain links TRBV18 with TRBJ1-2; D is ambiguous. The CDR3 has 12 amino acids. V was cut by 4 bases and J by 7 bases, with 10 bases left in between. Germline V gene sequence: CDR1 KGHSH, CDR2 LQKENI. As DNA, the CDR3 is TGTGCCAGCTCACGCGGACTCTTTGGCTACACCTTC. Translated, it gives CASSRGLFGYTF.

The chain is built from TRBV6-2 or TRBV6-3 and TRBJ2-2; TRBD2 matches 7 bases. The length of the CDR3 is 13 residues. CDR1 MNHEY and CDR2 SVGEGT come from the germline V gene. The V and J ends lost 7 bases and 7 bases, in that order; junction bases with no gene match: 6. The CDR3 DNA follows: TGTGCCAGCAATGCGGGAGCGGTCGGGGAGCTGTTTTTT. This encodes CASNAGAVGELFF.

V is TRBV20-1 and J is TRBJ2-3, with 9 bases aligning to TRBD1. CDR1 and CDR2 (germline): DFQATT, SNEGSKA (reference sequence). V was clipped by 7 bases and J by 3 bases; unmatched bases: 8. This CDR3 contains 14 residues. CDR3 in amino acids: CSGAGQGTTDTQYF. CDR3 nucleotides: TGCAGTGGCGCTGGACAGGGGACAACAGATACGCAGTATTTT.

This chain joins TRBV14 and TRBJ2-1; D ambiguous. This CDR3 has 16 amino acids. Germline V gene sequence: CDR1 SGHDN, CDR2 FVKESK. V was clipped by 2 bases and J by 3 bases, with 14 bases between them. The CDR3 loop reads CASSQSWTRRYNEQFF. The CDR3 nucleotides are TGTGCCAGCAGCCAATCTTGGACCCGTCGCTACAATGAGCAGTTCTTC.